This T cell receptor beta chain was captured in a study of T-cell reconstitution after alpha-beta-depleted transplantation in children. Unique molecular identifiers featured in how the TCRbeta library was prepared. One entry per CDR3 protein results from TCRdb running MiXCR on the PCR reads. The table shows roughly 500,000 distinct CDR3 sequences, with approximately 29% occurring only once. Unmatched junction bases numbered 6, after V lost 3 bases and J lost 0 bases. This CDR3 spans 19 amino acids. The germline CDR1 and CDR2 sequences are KGHSH and LQKENI. The receptor's source is a human donor who donated a stem cell graft to a child with aplastic anemia. The V gene is TRBV18, the J gene TRBJ2-3; 16 bases are a match to TRBD2. The sample here was PBMCs from the stem cell graft donor, taken from the stem cell graft. The CDR3 coding sequence is TGTGCCAGCTCACCGCAGGGACTAGCGGGAGGGAGAAGCACAGATACGCAGTATTTT. Amino acids: CASSPQGLAGGRSTDTQYF.